Listed below are T cell receptor beta chains from one sample, sequenced in a study of T cells after posttransplantation cyclophosphamide. The protocol was immunoSEQ multiplex PCR, while the TCRdb copy is restricted to in-frame clones and leaves out a portion. The data show 24,000 or so clones, with none appearing a single time. Source material: PBMCs. The receptors here all came from a woman aged 45-65 years in good health, CMV-negative, and a related stem cell transplant donor. The CDR3 runs from the conserved cysteine through the conserved F or W. Each record gives: V gene, clone size, D gene, J gene, CDR3 DNA, CDR3 protein. D genes are given only for firm matches. The size entry is marked missing in some rows and otherwise reads once, few, many or a size class.

V: TRBV27
size: -
D: TRBD1
J: TRBJ2-7
DNA: TGTGCCAGCAGTTTGGACAGGGGACGCGAGCAGTACTTC
CDR3: CASSLDRGREQYF

V: TRBV9
size: many
D: -
J: TRBJ2-3
DNA: TGTGCCAGCAGCACCTATAGCACAGATACGCAGTATTTT
CDR3: CASSTYSTDTQYF

V: TRBV4-3
size: many
D: TRBD1
J: TRBJ1-5
DNA: TGCGCCAGCAGCCTGACAGGGGACAATCAGCCCCAGCATTTT
CDR3: CASSLTGDNQPQHF

V: TRBV6-5
size: many
D: -
J: TRBJ2-7
DNA: TGTGCCAGCAGTTACAGGGGGAGCTACGAGCAGTACTTC
CDR3: CASSYRGSYEQYF

V: TRBV19
size: many
D: TRBD1
J: TRBJ1-1
DNA: TGTGCCAGTAAGGAAGGGGAGACAGGGGCATATGCTGAAGCTTTCTTT
CDR3: CASKEGETGAYAEAFF

V: TRBV19
size: many
D: TRBD1
J: TRBJ2-7
DNA: TGTGCCAGTAGTAAGGGACAGGGGATGGAAACCTCCTACGAGCAGTACTTC
CDR3: CASSKGQGMETSYEQYF

V: TRBV7-3
size: many
D: TRBD1
J: TRBJ2-1
DNA: TGTGCCAGCAGGCCCGGGACAGGGGGAAGTAGGCAGTTCTTC
CDR3: CASRPGTGGSRQFF

V: TRBV18
size: many
D: -
J: TRBJ1-5
DNA: TGTGCCAGCTCACCACTGGGGAGTTCGAATCAGCCCCAGCATTTT
CDR3: CASSPLGSSNQPQHF

V: TRBV9
size: -
D: TRBD1
J: TRBJ2-5
DNA: TGTGCCAGCAGCGGGGGACAGGGGGACGCTGGACGCCTTATCCAAGAGACCCAGTACTTC
CDR3: CASSGGQGDAGRLIQETQYF

V: TRBV25-1
size: many
D: -
J: TRBJ2-7
DNA: TGTGCCAGCAGTGAATTCGGCAGGGGCGAGTACGAGCAGTACTTC
CDR3: CASSEFGRGEYEQYF

V: TRBV7-2
size: many
D: -
J: TRBJ2-1
DNA: TGTGCCAGCAGCTTTGACCAGGTGATGAATGAGCAGTTCTTC
CDR3: CASSFDQVMNEQFF

V: TRBV7-3
size: many
D: TRBD1
J: TRBJ2-6
DNA: TGTGCCAGCAGCTTAATGGGACAGAGAGAAATAGACTCTGGGGCCAACGTCCTGACTTTC
CDR3: CASSLMGQREIDSGANVLTF

V: TRBV7-7
size: few
D: -
J: TRBJ2-5
DNA: TGTGCCAGCAGCCAGCCCGTGGGAGGCGGTGGGGAGACCCAGTACTTC
CDR3: CASSQPVGGGGETQYF

V: TRBV11-3
size: many
D: -
J: TRBJ2-1
DNA: TGTGCCAGTCGTATCGGGGGGCTTCGAAGCTCCTACAATGAGCAGTTCTTC
CDR3: CASRIGGLRSSYNEQFF

V: TRBV2
size: few
D: -
J: TRBJ2-7
DNA: TGTGCCAGCACTGTAGCGTCTGGAGGCTACGAGCAGTACTTC
CDR3: CASTVASGGYEQYF

V: TRBV5-6
size: many
D: -
J: TRBJ1-5
DNA: TGTGCCAGCAGCTTGGGACTGAGTAGCAATCAGCCCCAGCATTTT
CDR3: CASSLGLSSNQPQHF

V: TRBV7-9
size: many
D: TRBD1
J: TRBJ2-7
DNA: TGTGCCAGCAGCTTAGGGCAGGGGGAGAACTACGAGCAGTACTTC
CDR3: CASSLGQGENYEQYF

V: TRBV2
size: many
D: TRBD1
J: TRBJ1-4
DNA: TGTGCCAGCAGTGAACGACAGGGCCCTGAAAAACTGTTTTTT
CDR3: CASSERQGPEKLFF

V: TRBV4-3
size: many
D: -
J: TRBJ1-2
DNA: TGCGCCAGCAGCAAAGGGGGGCTAAGTCCCCTTAACTATGGCTACACCTTC
CDR3: CASSKGGLSPLNYGYTF

V: TRBV7-9
size: many
D: -
J: TRBJ1-1
DNA: TGTGCCAGCACCTCCCAGGGGAAACGTTTAAGGAACACTGAAGCTTTCTTT
CDR3: CASTSQGKRLRNTEAFF

V: TRBV14
size: -
D: -
J: TRBJ2-7
DNA: TGTGCCAGCAGCCAAGACGTAGCTCGGTCCTACGAGCAGTACTTC
CDR3: CASSQDVARSYEQYF

V: TRBV5-1
size: many
D: -
J: TRBJ2-7
DNA: TGCGCCAGCAGCTACGCAACAGGGATTCCCTACGAGCAGTACTTC
CDR3: CASSYATGIPYEQYF

V: TRBV27
size: many
D: TRBD1
J: TRBJ1-3
DNA: TGTGCCAGCAGTTCACAAACAGGGGTTGGAAACACCATATATTTT
CDR3: CASSSQTGVGNTIYF

V: TRBV6-5
size: many
D: TRBD1
J: TRBJ1-5
DNA: TGTGCCAGCAGCCGGGACAGTAGGGATCAGCCCCAGCATTTT
CDR3: CASSRDSRDQPQHF

V: TRBV5-1
size: many
D: TRBD2
J: TRBJ2-2
DNA: TGCGCCAGCAGCCGACTAGCGGGAGGGAACACCGGGGAGCTGTTTTTT
CDR3: CASSRLAGGNTGELFF

V: TRBV29-1
size: many
D: -
J: TRBJ2-1
DNA: TGCAGCGTTGGAGGGCGGAGTGCATGGGAGGCCAATGAGCAGTTCTTC
CDR3: CSVGGRSAWEANEQFF

V: TRBV12-5
size: many
D: -
J: TRBJ2-7
DNA: TGTGCTAGTGGTTTGGGGACAGCCTTCTACGAGCAGTACTTC
CDR3: CASGLGTAFYEQYF

V: TRBV6-5
size: many
D: TRBD1
J: TRBJ2-2
DNA: TGTGCCAGCAGCTTCGGGACAGCGAACACCGGGGAGCTGTTTTTT
CDR3: CASSFGTANTGELFF

V: TRBV7-3
size: many
D: TRBD1
J: TRBJ2-5
DNA: TGTGCCAGCAGCTTAGGGACAGGGTCGGGAGAGACCCAGTACTTC
CDR3: CASSLGTGSGETQYF

V: TRBV27
size: many
D: -
J: TRBJ2-2
DNA: TGTGCCAGCAGTTTATATCAGGGTGACACCGGGGAGCTGTTTTTT
CDR3: CASSLYQGDTGELFF

V: TRBV28
size: many
D: TRBD1
J: TRBJ2-7
DNA: TGTGCCAGCAGTTTACCGCGGACAGGGGTTTTAAAGCAGTACTTC
CDR3: CASSLPRTGVLKQYF

V: TRBV9
size: many
D: -
J: TRBJ1-4
DNA: TGTGCCAGCAGCTCCTTAGGCAGGGATAATGAAAAACTGTTTTTT
CDR3: CASSSLGRDNEKLFF

V: TRBV7-8
size: many
D: -
J: TRBJ1-5
DNA: TGTGCCAGCAGCTTATCCCAGGATAGCAATCAGCCCCAGCATTTT
CDR3: CASSLSQDSNQPQHF

V: TRBV18
size: many
D: TRBD2
J: TRBJ2-3
DNA: TGTGCCAGCTCACCAGTAGCGGGGACCCAAGATACGCAGTATTTT
CDR3: CASSPVAGTQDTQYF

V: TRBV9
size: many
D: TRBD2
J: TRBJ2-1
DNA: TGTGCCAGCAGCGCTAGCGGGAGATCCTACAATGAGCAGTTCTTC
CDR3: CASSASGRSYNEQFF

V: TRBV11-2
size: many
D: -
J: TRBJ2-7
DNA: TGTGCCAGCAGCCCACTCTACGAGCAGTACTTC
CDR3: CASSPLYEQYF

V: TRBV7-2
size: many
D: -
J: TRBJ1-4
DNA: TGTGCCAGCAGCCAACCAGGGGTAGGGGAAAAACTGTTTTTT
CDR3: CASSQPGVGEKLFF

V: TRBV15
size: many
D: -
J: TRBJ1-1
DNA: TGTGCCACCAGCACAAGAAAACGGGGGATGAACACTGAAGCTTTCTTT
CDR3: CATSTRKRGMNTEAFF

V: TRBV20-1
size: many
D: -
J: TRBJ1-2
DNA: TGCAGTGCAACCCTAGGTGGCTACACCTTC
CDR3: CSATLGGYTF

V: TRBV14
size: many
D: -
J: TRBJ1-3
DNA: TGTGCCAGCAGCCAAGATTGGGGGGTGAGCTCTGGAAACACCATATATTTT
CDR3: CASSQDWGVSSGNTIYF

V: TRBV19
size: many
D: -
J: TRBJ2-2
DNA: TGTGCCAGTAGTATTGCAGGGGGGACCGGGGAGCTGTTTTTT
CDR3: CASSIAGGTGELFF

V: TRBV6-5
size: many
D: TRBD2
J: TRBJ2-1
DNA: TGTGCCAGCAGTTCCGGGAGGTGGAGCTCCTACAATGAGCAGTTCTTC
CDR3: CASSSGRWSSYNEQFF

V: TRBV5-1
size: many
D: TRBD2
J: TRBJ2-1
DNA: TGCGCCAGCAGCTTGACTAGCGGGACACTCAATGAGCAGTTCTTC
CDR3: CASSLTSGTLNEQFF

V: TRBV5-4
size: many
D: -
J: TRBJ2-1
DNA: TGTGCCAGCAGCTTCGGCAATGAGCAGTTCTTC
CDR3: CASSFGNEQFF

V: TRBV29-1
size: many
D: TRBD1
J: TRBJ1-1
DNA: TGCAGCGTTTTATCCTCCCGGACAGGGTTTACGAACACTGAAGCTTTCTTT
CDR3: CSVLSSRTGFTNTEAFF

V: TRBV5-1
size: many
D: -
J: TRBJ1-5
DNA: TGCGCCAGCAGCACAGGACACCTGAATCAGCCCCAGCATTTT
CDR3: CASSTGHLNQPQHF

V: TRBV10-3
size: many
D: TRBD1
J: TRBJ1-4
DNA: TGTGCCACCGCTTTCGGGACAGATAATGAAAAACTGTTTTTT
CDR3: CATAFGTDNEKLFF

V: TRBV29-1
size: many
D: -
J: TRBJ1-1
DNA: TGCAGCGTTGACGACTATAGCACTGAAGCTTTCTTT
CDR3: CSVDDYSTEAFF

V: TRBV19
size: many
D: TRBD2
J: TRBJ2-1
DNA: TGTGCCAGTAGCCCTTCTTCACTAGCGGGAGTGTTCAATGAGCAGTTCTTC
CDR3: CASSPSSLAGVFNEQFF

V: TRBV5-6
size: many
D: TRBD1
J: TRBJ2-5
DNA: TGTGCCAGCAGCTCCAGGGGGAAGGGGCTTCAAGAGACCCAGTACTTC
CDR3: CASSSRGKGLQETQYF

V: TRBV19
size: many
D: TRBD2
J: TRBJ2-1
DNA: TGTGCCAGTAGTGGACGGACTAGCCCTAGCTCCTACAATGAGCAGTTCTTC
CDR3: CASSGRTSPSSYNEQFF

V: TRBV30
size: many
D: TRBD1
J: TRBJ2-5
DNA: TGTGCCTGGAGAGGGGGGACAGGGGTCGCAGAGACCCAGTACTTC
CDR3: CAWRGGTGVAETQYF